The clone carrying this TCR beta chain was seen only a few times. Its antigen remains unidentified. Primers included in the PCR were 60 Vbeta and 13 Jbeta primers. TCRdb keeps only in-frame clones here, not all; method: immunoSEQ multiplex PCR. The sample consists of about 130,000 clones, 74% of them appearing once. The CDR3 is made up of 11 amino acids. CDR1 is SGHDT and CDR2 is YYEEEE in the germline V gene. V shed 1 base and J shed 9 bases, with 7 bases lying between them. The data stem from a study of cytomegalovirus exposure and HLA in healthy donors. For the study at large: The study's early data release held 80 million to 95 million unique TCRs from HLA-typed donors.

Study observations and caveats: A missense DCLRE1C variant was associated with V- and J-gene trimming of TCR beta chains in a later analysis, and an independent cohort replicated the association.

The specimen sequenced was PBMCs. This chain links TRBV5-6 with TRBJ1-2; D gene unclear. The TCR was taken from a woman aged 45-60 years in good health and CMV-seropositive. The CDR3 is CASSLSDSYTF. As DNA, the CDR3 is TGTGCCAGCAGCTTGTCCGACAGCTACACCTTC.